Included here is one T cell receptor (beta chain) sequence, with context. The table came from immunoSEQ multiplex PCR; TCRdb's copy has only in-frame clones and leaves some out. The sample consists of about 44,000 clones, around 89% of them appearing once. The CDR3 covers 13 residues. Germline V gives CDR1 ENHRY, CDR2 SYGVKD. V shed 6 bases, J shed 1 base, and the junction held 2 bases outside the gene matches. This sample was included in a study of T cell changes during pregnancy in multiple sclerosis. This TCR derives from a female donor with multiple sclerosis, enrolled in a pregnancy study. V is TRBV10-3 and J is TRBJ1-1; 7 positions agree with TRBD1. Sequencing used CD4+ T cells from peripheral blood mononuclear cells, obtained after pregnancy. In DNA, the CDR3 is TGTGCCATCAGAGGGACAGAGAACACTGAAGCTTTCTTT. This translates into CAIRGTENTEAFF.